Following are 3 T cell receptor beta chains from one sample sequenced in a study of HIV-infected patients and healthy controls. Reverse transcription used approximately 500 ng RNA and constant-region primers for alpha and beta. Using multiplexing indices, alpha and beta chain libraries were generated apart by chain-specific third strand synthesis. MiXCR was run by TCRdb on the 5' RACE reads, yielding one entry per CDR3 protein. The data hold some 7,400 distinct CDR3 sequences, with around 6.7% observed a single time. Follow-up blood was drawn about 14 weeks, roughly three months, after antiretroviral therapy began. No cell fractionation was done, so the repertoire covers all unsorted peripheral blood T cells. This specimen was blood, taken during antiretroviral therapy. Receptor source: an adult with HIV infection.

This clonotype was counted ten times or more. This beta chain appears as a stray read in a library generated for alpha chains; its size is not informative. This rearrangement joins TRBV3-1 to TRBJ1-1; perhaps TRBD1 as D (6 bases). V lost 3 bases, J lost 0 bases, and 11 bases lay in between. This CDR3 has 15 residues. The germline V gene encodes CDR1 LGHDT and CDR2 YNNKEL (reference sequence). Written as DNA, the CDR3 is TGTGCCAGCAGCCACTCGGACAGCTTGAACACTGAAGCTTTCTTT. This sequence encodes CASSHSDSLNTEAFF.

As concerns this clonotype: This beta chain turned up in a library designed for alpha chains; as an off-target read, its abundance says little. The chain has TRBV28 and TRBJ2-7; 8 bases are shared with TRBD1. After removal of 2 bases from V and 4 bases from J, the junction contained 4 bases not matched to a gene. The CDR3 totals 14 residues. Germline V lookup: CDR1 MDHEN, CDR2 SYDVKM. The CDR3 region has the DNA TGTGCCAGCAGTTTAGCAGGGGGCGGGTACGAGCAGTACTTC. Its protein product is CASSLAGGGYEQYF.

This clonotype was seen at least ten times. A library prepared for alpha chains yielded this beta chain as an off-target read; its size is of little meaning. The chain employs TRBV20-1 and TRBJ2-5; 11 nucleotides match TRBD2. CDR3 size: 17 residues. Germline assignment: CDR1 DFQATT and CDR2 SNEGSKA (reference sequence). V lost 3 bases, J lost 3 bases, and 12 bases stayed unmatched. CDR3 residues: CSASKFPGLAEEETQYF. The CDR3 DNA follows: TGCAGTGCTAGTAAATTCCCGGGACTAGCGGAAGAAGAGACCCAGTACTTC.